This TCR beta chain originates from a study of T cells in Graves' hyperthyroidism and ophthalmopathy. General study results and limits: In the blood, most expanded thyroid clonotypes above 0.001 appeared as well.

Amplification yielded TCR beta CDR3 regions, with RNA transcripts as the source. The primer set for the first-round RT-PCR of the TCR CDR3 was HTBI. Via MiXCR, TCRdb re-called the multiplex PCR reads, giving one row per CDR3 protein. The sample carries roughly 170,000 distinct CDR3 sequences, approximately 15% recorded once. V gave up 5 bases and J gave up 8 bases, with 12 bases separating them. The CDR3 spans 12 residues. The V gene's germline CDR1 is SEHNR and CDR2 FQNEAQ (reference sequence). This clonotype was counted at least ten times. Its antigen remains unidentified. Investigators excluded patients with uncontrolled infection, other autoimmune disease, pregnancy or lactation. Diagnoses were made from clinical symptoms, serum measures (thyroxine and TRAb), thyroid ultrasound and orbital computed tomography.

The chain is built from TRBV7-9 and TRBJ1-1, with D tentatively TRBD1 (5 bases). The origin of this receptor is a woman between 45 and 60 years old with Graves' hyperthyroidism. Sequenced input: blood. CDR3 nucleotides: TGTGCCAGCAGCCCTGTCAGGGTAGAAGCTTTCTTT. Residues: CASSPVRVEAFF.